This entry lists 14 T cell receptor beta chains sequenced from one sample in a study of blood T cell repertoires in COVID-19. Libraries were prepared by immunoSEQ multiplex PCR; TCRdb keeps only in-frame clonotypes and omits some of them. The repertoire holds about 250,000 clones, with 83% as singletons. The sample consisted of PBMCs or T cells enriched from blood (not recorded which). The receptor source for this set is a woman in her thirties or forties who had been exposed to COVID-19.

CDR3 sequence: CASSTPQGLLEETQYF. The CDR3 coding sequence is TGTGCCAGTAGTACCCCACAGGGATTGTTAGAAGAGACCCAGTACTTC. This rearrangement joins TRBV19 to TRBJ2-5; a possible D gene is TRBD1 (6 bases). Germline V gene sequence: CDR1 LNHDA, CDR2 SQIVND (reference sequence). CDR3 length: 16 residues. Trimming cost V 4 bases and J 3 bases, with 18 bases left between them.

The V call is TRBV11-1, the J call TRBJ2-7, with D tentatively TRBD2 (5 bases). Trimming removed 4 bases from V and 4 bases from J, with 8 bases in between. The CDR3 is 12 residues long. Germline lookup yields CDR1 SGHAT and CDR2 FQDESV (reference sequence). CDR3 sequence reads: CASSYGLYEQYF. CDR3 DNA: TGTGCCAGCAGCTACGGACTTTACGAGCAGTACTTC.

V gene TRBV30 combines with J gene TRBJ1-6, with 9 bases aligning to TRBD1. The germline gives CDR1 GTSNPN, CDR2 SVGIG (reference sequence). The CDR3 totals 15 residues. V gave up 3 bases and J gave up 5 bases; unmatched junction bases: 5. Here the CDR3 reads CAWRLQGANNSPLHF. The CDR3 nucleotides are TGTGCCTGGAGGCTACAGGGGGCCAATAATTCACCCCTCCACTTT. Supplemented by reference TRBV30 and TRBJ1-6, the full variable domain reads SQTIHQWPATLVQPVGSPLSLECTVEGTSNPNLYWYRQAAGRGLQLLFYSVGIGQISSEVPQNLSASRPQDRQFILSSKKLLLSDSGFYLCAWRLQGANNSPLHFGNGTRLTVT.

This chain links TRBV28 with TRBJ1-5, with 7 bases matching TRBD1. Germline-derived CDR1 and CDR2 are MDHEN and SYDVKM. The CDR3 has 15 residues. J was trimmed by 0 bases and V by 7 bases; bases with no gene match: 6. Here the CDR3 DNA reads TGTGCCAGCATCGACAGGGTTTATAGCAATCAGCCCCAGCATTTT. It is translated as CASIDRVYSNQPQHF.

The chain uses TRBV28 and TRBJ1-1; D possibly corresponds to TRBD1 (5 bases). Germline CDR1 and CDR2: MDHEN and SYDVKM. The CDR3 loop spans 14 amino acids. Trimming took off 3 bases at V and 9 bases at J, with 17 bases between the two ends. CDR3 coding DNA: TGTGCCAGCAGTTTCACCTCGGGACTTATAAAAGCTTTCTTT. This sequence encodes CASSFTSGLIKAFF.

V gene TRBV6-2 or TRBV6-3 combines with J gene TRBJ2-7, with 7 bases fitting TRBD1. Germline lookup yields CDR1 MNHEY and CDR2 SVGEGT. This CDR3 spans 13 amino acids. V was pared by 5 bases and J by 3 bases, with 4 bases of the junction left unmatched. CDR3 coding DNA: TGTGCCAGCAGTCCAGACAGGGACTACGAGCAGTACTTC. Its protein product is CASSPDRDYEQYF.

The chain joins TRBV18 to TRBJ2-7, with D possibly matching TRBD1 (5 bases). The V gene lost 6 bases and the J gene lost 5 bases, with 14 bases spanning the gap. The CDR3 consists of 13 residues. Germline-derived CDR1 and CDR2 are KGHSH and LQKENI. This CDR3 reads CASSPGQLNEQYF. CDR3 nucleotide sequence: TGTGCCAGCTCCCCAGGGCAGCTGAACGAGCAGTACTTC.

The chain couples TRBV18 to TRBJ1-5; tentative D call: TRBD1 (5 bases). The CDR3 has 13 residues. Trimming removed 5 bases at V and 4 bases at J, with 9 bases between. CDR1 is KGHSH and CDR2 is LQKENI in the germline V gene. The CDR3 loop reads CASSDTGNQPQHF. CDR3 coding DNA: TGTGCCAGCTCAGATACAGGAAATCAGCCCCAGCATTTT.

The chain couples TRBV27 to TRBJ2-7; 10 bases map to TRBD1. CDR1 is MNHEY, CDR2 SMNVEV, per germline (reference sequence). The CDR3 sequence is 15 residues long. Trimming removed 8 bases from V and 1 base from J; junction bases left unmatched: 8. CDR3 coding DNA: TGTGCCAGCCGTAGACAGGGACAGGGGTCCTACGAGCAGTACTTC. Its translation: CASRRQGQGSYEQYF.

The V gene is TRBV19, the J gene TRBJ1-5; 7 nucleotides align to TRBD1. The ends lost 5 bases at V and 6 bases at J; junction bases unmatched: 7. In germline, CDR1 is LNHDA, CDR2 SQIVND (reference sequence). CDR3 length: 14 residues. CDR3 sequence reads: CASSGSRGAQPQHF. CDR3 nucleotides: TGTGCCAGTAGTGGGAGCAGGGGGGCTCAGCCCCAGCATTTT.

The CDR3 loop reads CASSGLAGGSQETQYF. As DNA, the CDR3 is TGTGCCAGCAGCGGACTAGCGGGGGGTAGTCAAGAGACCCAGTACTTC. The chain employs TRBV7-2 and TRBJ2-5; 14 positions agree with TRBD2. The CDR3 contains 16 residues. The J segment lost 2 bases and the V segment lost 5 bases, leaving 4 bases of the junction unmatched. Germline-derived CDR1 and CDR2 are SGHTA and FQGNSA. The entire variable domain, with the rest obtained from reference TRBV7-2 and TRBJ2-5, is as follows: GAGVSQSPSNKVTEKGKDVELRCDPISGHTALYWYRQSLGQGLEFLIYFQGNSAPDKSGLPSDRFSAERTGGSVSTLTIQRTQQEDSAVYLCASSGLAGGSQETQYFGPGTRLLVL.

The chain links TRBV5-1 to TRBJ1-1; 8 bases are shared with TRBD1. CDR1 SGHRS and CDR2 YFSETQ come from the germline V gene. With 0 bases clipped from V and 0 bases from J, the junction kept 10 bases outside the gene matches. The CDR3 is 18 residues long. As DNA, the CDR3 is TGCGCCAGCAGCTTGGCAGGGACAGGTAGTATTATGAACACTGAAGCTTTCTTT. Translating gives CASSLAGTGSIMNTEAFF.

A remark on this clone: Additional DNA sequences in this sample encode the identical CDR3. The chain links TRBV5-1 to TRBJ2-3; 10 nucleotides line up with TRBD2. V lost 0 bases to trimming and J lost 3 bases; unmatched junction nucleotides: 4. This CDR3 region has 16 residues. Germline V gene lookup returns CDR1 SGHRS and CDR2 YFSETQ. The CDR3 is CASSLGLAGVTDTQYF. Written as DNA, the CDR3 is TGCGCCAGCAGCTTGGGTCTAGCGGGGGTGACAGATACGCAGTATTTT.

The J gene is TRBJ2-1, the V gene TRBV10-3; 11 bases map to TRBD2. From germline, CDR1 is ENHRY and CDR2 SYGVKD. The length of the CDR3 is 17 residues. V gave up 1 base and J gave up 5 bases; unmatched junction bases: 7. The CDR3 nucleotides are TGTGCCATCAGTGAGTGGGCTAGCGGGGGGCGGAACAATGAGCAGTTCTTC. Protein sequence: CAISEWASGGRNNEQFF.